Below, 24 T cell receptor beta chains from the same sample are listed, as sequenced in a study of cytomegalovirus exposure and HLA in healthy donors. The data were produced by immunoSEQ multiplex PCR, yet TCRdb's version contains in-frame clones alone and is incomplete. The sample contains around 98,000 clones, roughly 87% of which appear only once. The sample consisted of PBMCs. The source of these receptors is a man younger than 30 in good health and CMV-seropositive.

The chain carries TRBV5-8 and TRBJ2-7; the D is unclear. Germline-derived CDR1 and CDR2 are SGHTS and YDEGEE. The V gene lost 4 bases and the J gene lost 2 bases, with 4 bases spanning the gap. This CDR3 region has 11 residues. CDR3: CASSPAYEQYF. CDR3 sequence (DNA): TGTGCCAGCAGCCCCGCCTACGAGCAGTACTTC.

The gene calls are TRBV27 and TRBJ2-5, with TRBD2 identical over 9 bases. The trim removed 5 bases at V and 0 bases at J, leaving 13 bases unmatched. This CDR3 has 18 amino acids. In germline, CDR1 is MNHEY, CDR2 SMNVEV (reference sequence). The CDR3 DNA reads TGTGCCAGCAGTCCGCAACCCCTTGCGGGAGGGCACCAAGAGACCCAGTACTTC. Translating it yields CASSPQPLAGGHQETQYF.

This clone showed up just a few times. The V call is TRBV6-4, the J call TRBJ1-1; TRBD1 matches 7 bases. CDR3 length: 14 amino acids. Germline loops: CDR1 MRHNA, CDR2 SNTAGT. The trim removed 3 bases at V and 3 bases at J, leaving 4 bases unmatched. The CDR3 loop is CASSEGQGDTEAFF. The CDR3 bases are TGTGCCAGCAGTGAGGGTCAGGGGGACACTGAAGCTTTCTTT.

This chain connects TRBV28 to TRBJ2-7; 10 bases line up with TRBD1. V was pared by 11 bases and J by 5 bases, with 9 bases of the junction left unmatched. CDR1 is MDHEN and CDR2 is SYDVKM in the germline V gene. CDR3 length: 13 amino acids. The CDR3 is CAHGRQGADEQYF. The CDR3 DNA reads TGTGCCCACGGGAGACAGGGGGCTGACGAGCAGTACTTC.

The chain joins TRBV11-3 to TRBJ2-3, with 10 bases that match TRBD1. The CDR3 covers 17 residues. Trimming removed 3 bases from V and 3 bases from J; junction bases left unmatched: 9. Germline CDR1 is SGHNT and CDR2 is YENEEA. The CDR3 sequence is CASSFDPGQGNTDTQYF. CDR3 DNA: TGTGCCAGCAGCTTCGACCCGGGACAGGGGAATACAGATACGCAGTATTTT.

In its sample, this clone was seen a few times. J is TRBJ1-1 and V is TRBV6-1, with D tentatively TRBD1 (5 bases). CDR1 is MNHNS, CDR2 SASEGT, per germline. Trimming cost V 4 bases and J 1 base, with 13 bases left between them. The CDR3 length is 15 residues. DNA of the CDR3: TGTGCCAGCAGTGCGGAGACAGAGGCGAACACTGAAGCTTTCTTT. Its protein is CASSAETEANTEAFF.

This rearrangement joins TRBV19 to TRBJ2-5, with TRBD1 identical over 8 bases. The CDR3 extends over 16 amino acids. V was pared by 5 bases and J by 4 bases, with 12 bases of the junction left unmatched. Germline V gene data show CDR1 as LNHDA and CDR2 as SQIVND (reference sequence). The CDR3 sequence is CASSVFQGAQRETQYF. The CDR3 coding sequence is TGTGCCAGTAGTGTCTTCCAGGGGGCGCAGAGAGAGACCCAGTACTTC.

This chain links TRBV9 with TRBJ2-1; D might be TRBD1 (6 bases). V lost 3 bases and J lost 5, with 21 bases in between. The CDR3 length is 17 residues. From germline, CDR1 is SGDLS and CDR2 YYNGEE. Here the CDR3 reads CASSARHGQGINNEQFF. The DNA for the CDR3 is TGTGCCAGCAGCGCCCGCCATGGGCAGGGGATTAACAATGAGCAGTTCTTC.

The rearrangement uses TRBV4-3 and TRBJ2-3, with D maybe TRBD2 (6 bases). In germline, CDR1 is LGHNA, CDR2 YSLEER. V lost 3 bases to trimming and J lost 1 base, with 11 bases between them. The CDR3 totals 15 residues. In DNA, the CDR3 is TGCGCCAGCAGCCAGGCTCGCGGGGGCACAGATACGCAGTATTTT. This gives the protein CASSQARGGTDTQYF.

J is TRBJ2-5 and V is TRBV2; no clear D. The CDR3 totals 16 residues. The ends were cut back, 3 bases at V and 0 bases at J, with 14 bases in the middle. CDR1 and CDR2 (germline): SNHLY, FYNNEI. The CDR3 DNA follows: TGTGCCAGCAGTGATTCGGGTCTTACGTACCAAGAGACCCAGTACTTC. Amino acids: CASSDSGLTYQETQYF.

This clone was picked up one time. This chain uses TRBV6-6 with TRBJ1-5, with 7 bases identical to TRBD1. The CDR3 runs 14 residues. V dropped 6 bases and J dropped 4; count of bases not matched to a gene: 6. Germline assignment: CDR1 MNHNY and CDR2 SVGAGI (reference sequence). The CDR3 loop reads CASRQDRRNQPQHF. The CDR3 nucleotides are TGTGCCAGCAGACAGGACAGGAGAAATCAGCCCCAGCATTTT.

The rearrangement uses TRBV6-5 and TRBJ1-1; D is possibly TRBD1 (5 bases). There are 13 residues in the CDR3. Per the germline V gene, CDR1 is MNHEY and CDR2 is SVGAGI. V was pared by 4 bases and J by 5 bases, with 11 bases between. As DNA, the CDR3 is TGTGCCAGCAGTTTCAGGGTCAGGACTGAAGCTTTCTTT. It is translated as CASSFRVRTEAFF.

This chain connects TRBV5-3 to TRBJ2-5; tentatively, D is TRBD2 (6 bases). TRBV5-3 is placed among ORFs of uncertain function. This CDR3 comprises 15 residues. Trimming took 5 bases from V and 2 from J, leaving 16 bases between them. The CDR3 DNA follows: TGTGCCAGAAGGGGGGGAAACGGGGTTCAAGAGACCCAGTACTTC. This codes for CARRGGNGVQETQYF.

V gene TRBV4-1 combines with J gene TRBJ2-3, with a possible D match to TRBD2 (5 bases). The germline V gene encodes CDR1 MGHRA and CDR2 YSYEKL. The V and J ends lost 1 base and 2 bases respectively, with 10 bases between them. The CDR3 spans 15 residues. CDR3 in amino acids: CASSQGTSTTDTQYF. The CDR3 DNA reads TGCGCCAGCAGCCAAGGGACTTCGACCACAGATACGCAGTATTTT.

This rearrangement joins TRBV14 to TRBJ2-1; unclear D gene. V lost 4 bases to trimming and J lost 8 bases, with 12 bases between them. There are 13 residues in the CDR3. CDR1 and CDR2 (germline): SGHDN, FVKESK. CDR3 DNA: TGTGCCAGCAGCCCTCCAACTGAGCATGAGCAGTTCTTC. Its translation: CASSPPTEHEQFF.

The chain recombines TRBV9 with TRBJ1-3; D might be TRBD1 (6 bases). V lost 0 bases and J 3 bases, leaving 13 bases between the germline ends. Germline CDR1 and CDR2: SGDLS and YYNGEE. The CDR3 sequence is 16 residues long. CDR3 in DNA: TGTGCCAGCAGCGTAGAGCAGGGACAAGGTGGAAACACCATATATTTT. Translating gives CASSVEQGQGGNTIYF.

The CDR3 bases are TGTGCCAGCAGTGGGACAGCCCGCTACAATGAGCAGTTCTTC. It encodes CASSGTARYNEQFF. The gene calls are TRBV2 and TRBJ2-1; a possible D gene is TRBD1 (6 bases). Germline CDR1 and CDR2: SNHLY and FYNNEI. V was shortened by 4 bases and J by 3 bases, with 10 bases between the two germline ends. CDR3 length equals 14 residues.

The CDR3 DNA follows: TGCGCCAGCAGCGCAGGGGGTTGGTACGAGCAGTACTTC. Amino acids: CASSAGGWYEQYF. The genes are TRBV5-1 and TRBJ2-7; TRBD1 agrees at 7 bases. The CDR3 is made up of 13 amino acids. V lost 4 bases to trimming and J lost 4 bases; unmatched junction nucleotides: 5. From germline, CDR1 is SGHRS and CDR2 YFSETQ.

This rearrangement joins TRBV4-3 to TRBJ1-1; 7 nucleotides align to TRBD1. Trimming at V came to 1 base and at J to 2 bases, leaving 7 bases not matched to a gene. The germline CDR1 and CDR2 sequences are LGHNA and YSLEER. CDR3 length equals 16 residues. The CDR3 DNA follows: TGCGCCAGCAGCCAAGCCTCGGACAGGCACAACACTGAAGCTTTCTTT. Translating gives CASSQASDRHNTEAFF.

Here the CDR3 DNA reads TGTGCCAGCAGCAGAATTTCGACAGGACCGAACACCGGGGAGCTGTTTTTT. It yields the protein CASSRISTGPNTGELFF. The chain combines TRBV7-2 with TRBJ2-2, with D possibly TRBD1 on 6 matching bases. The CDR3 consists of 17 residues. From germline, CDR1 is SGHTA and CDR2 FQGNSA. V lost 5 bases, J lost 0 bases, and 16 bases lay in between.

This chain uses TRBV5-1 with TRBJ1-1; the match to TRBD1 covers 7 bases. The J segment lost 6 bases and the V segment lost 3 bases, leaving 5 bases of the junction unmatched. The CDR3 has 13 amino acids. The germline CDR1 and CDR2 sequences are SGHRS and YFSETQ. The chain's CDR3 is CASSSAQGAEAFF. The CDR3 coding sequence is TGCGCCAGCAGCTCAGCCCAGGGGGCTGAAGCTTTCTTT. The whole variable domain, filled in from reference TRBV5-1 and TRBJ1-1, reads KAGVTQTPRYLIKTRGQQVTLSCSPISGHRSVSWYQQTPGQGLQFLFEYFSETQRNKGNFPGRFSGRQFSNSRSEMNVSTLELGDSALYLCASSSAQGAEAFFGQGTRLTVV.

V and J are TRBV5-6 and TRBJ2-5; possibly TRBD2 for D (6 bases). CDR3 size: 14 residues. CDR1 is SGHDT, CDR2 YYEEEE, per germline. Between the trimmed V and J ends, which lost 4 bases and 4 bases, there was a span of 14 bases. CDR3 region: CASSTRDLVETQYF. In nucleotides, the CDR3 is TGTGCCAGCAGCACGCGGGACCTGGTAGAGACCCAGTACTTC.

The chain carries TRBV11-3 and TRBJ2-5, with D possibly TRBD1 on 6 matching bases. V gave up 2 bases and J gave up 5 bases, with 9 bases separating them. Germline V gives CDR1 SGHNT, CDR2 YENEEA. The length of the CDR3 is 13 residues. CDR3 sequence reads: CASSLNRVETQYF. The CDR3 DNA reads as TGTGCCAGCAGCTTAAACAGGGTGGAGACCCAGTACTTC.

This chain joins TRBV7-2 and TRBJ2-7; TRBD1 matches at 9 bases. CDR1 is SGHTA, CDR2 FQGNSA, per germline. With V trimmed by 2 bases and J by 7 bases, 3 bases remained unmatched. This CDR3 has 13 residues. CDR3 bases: TGTGCCAGCAGCTTACACAGGGGGCTTGAGCAGTACTTC. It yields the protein CASSLHRGLEQYF.